This record covers a single T cell receptor (beta chain). These data originate in a study of OX40 agonist ivuxolimab in advanced cancers. This table comes from immunoSEQ multiplex PCR, and its TCRdb copy is limited to in-frame clones, with some not included. The table has 25,000 to 30,000 clones, roughly 87% seen once. Germline CDR1 MDHEN, CDR2 SYDVKM. Trimming removed 6 bases from V and 2 bases from J, with 23 bases in between. The CDR3 is 17 residues long. The sequences come from CD4+ or CD8+ T cells sorted from blood, collected in a trial of the OX40 agonist ivuxolimab. The sequence was obtained from an adult with an advanced solid tumor such as melanoma, head and neck, liver or kidney cancer. The chain uses TRBV28 and TRBJ2-7; D not resolved. CDR3 nucleotide sequence: TGTGCCAGCAGCCTTCCTTGGCAGCAGACTCTACCCTACGAGCAGTACTTC. Translation: CASSLPWQQTLPYEQYF.